The 3 T cell receptor beta chains below all came from one sample that was sequenced in a study of blood T cell repertoires in COVID-19. Profiling relied on immunoSEQ multiplex PCR, and the TCRdb table lists in-frame clones only, not all of them. The sample includes some 180,000 clones, around 84% of them seen just once. The sample was peripheral blood. The receptors stem from a woman aged 80 or over with COVID-19, enrolled during active disease.

The chain combines TRBV18 with TRBJ1-3, with D possibly matching TRBD1 (5 bases). V was clipped by 5 bases and J by 0 bases, with 11 bases between them. The CDR3 runs to 15 residues. CDR1 and CDR2 (germline): KGHSH, LQKENI. This CDR3 is CASSIGGASGNTIYF. CDR3 bases: TGTGCCAGCTCAATCGGAGGGGCCTCTGGAAACACCATATATTTT.

This CDR3 is CASSLAGQGASPLHF. The CDR3 nucleotides read TGTGCCAGCAGCTTAGCAGGACAGGGGGCGTCACCCCTCCACTTT. The chain is built from TRBV7-6 and TRBJ1-6, with 11 bases aligning to TRBD1. The trim removed 0 bases at V and 10 bases at J, leaving 2 bases unmatched. CDR1 and CDR2 from the germline V gene are SGHVS and FNYEAQ. The CDR3 sequence is 15 residues long.

In this sample, this clone turned up once. The chain joins TRBV28 to TRBJ2-7; tentative D call: TRBD2 (5 bases). The CDR3 has 11 amino acids. Trimming shortened V by 5 bases and J by 3 bases, and 5 bases separated the two germline ends. The germline CDR1 and CDR2 sequences are MDHEN and SYDVKM. CDR3 region: CASSGLYEQYF. The CDR3 nucleotides read TGTGCCAGCAGTGGACTCTACGAGCAGTACTTC.